This T cell receptor (beta chain) is from a study of CD8+CD57+ T cells in acquired aplastic anemia. Study summary: Sorted CD4+ plus CD8+ cells gave DNA averaging about 3 ug. Average CD4+ read depth in healthy donors was approximately 11 million reads.

Worth noting for this clonotype: Its antigen is unidentified. The final CDR3 position lacks the conserved phenylalanine or tryptophan, pointing to a likely read error. Because the CDR3's place on the DNA is in doubt, the DNA is left out and the CDR3 is given as listed by TCRdb.

Genomic DNA was employed as the template in profiling TCR beta VDJ and CDR3. TCRdb re-derived calls from the reads in MiXCR, one entry per CDR3 protein. The table shows around 190,000 distinct CDR3 sequences, with approximately 49% occurring only once. Study-wide findings and caveats: Patients and controls had in common around 29 CD8+ CDR3 sequences. No significant difference in CD8+ Simpson's diversity was found between patients and controls.

The sequenced sample consisted of sorted CD4+, CD8+, or CD8+CD57+ T cells (not recorded which) from PBMCs. The sequence was obtained from a human donor in good health, serving as a control.

CDR3 residues: CAISESIQLL. J is TRBJ1-1 and V is TRBV10-3. Germline V gene lookup returns CDR1 ENHRY and CDR2 SYGVKD. The length of the CDR3 is 10 amino acids, counting both ends.